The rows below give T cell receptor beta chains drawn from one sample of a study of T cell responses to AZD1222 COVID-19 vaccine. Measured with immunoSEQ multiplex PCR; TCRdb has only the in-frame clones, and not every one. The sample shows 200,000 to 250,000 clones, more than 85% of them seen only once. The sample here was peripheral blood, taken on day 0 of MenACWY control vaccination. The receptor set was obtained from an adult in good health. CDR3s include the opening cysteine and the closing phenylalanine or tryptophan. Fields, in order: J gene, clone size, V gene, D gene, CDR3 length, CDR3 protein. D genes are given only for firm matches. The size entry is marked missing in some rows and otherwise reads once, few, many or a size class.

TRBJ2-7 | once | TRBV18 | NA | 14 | CASSPQPGRNEQYF
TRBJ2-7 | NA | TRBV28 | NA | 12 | CASSFYSYEQYF
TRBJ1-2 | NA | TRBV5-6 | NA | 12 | CASSLRRYGYTF
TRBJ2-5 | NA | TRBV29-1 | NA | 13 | CSVGQTGEETQYF
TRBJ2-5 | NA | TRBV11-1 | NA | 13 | CASSSGPQETQYF
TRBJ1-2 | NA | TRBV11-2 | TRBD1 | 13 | CASSSQGGDGYTF
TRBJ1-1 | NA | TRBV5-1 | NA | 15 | CASSLAAATNTEAFF
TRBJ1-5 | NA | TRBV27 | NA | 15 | CASSPRGGGNQPQHF
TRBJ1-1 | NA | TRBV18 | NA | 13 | CASSPPGPQKAFF
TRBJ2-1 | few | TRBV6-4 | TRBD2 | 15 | CASSETSGGRNEQFF
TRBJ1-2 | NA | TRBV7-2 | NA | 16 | CASSLDHRNLNYGYTF
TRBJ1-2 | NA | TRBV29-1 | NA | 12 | CSVEDRNYGYTF
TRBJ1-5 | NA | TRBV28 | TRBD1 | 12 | CAGRRPGQEQHF
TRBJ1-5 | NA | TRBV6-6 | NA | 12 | CASSYTGQPQHF
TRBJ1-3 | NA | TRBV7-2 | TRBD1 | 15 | CASSRDRPSGNTIYF
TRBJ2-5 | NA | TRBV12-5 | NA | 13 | CASGLGGAGTQYF
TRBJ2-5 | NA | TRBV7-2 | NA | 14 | CASSFQGGGETQYF
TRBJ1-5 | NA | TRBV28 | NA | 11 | CASSLRQPQHF
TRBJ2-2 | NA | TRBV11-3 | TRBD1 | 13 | CASSTGQAGELFF
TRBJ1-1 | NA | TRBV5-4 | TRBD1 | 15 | CASSLGQGANTEAFF
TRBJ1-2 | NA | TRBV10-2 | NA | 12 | CAVQGANYGYTF
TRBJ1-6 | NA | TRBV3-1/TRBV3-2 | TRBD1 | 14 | CASSQYGDSSPLHF
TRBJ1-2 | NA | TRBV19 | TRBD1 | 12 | CASSTTGGPYTF
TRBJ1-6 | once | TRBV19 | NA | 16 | CASSIEALAYNSPLHF
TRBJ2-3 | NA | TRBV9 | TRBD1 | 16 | CASSVGTGEVRDTQYF
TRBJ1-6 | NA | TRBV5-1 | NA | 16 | CASSLATGGRNSPLHF
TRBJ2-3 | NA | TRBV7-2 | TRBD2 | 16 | CASSPVGSGSTDTQYF
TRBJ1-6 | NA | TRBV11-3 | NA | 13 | CASSLAGNSPLHF
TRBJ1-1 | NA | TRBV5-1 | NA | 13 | CASSPGALGEAFF
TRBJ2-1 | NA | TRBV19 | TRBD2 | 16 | CASSPSGGLLYNEQFF
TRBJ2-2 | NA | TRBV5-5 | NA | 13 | CASSLYIRGELFF
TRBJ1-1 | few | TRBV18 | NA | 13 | CASSPGAKAEAFF
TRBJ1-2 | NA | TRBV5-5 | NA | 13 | CASSPQSQVGYTF
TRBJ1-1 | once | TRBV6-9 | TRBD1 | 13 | CARRGTENTEAFF
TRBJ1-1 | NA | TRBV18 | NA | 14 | CASFGSGLNTEAFF
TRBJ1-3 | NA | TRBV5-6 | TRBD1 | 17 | CASSSPTGTGIGNTIYF
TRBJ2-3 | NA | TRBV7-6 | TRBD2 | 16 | CASSSRTGGLTDTQYF
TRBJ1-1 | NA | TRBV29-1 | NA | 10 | CSVLADEAFF
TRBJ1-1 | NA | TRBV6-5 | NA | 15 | CASRHETSLNTEAFF
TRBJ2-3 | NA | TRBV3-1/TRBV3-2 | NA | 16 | CASSQGGGAGTDTQYF
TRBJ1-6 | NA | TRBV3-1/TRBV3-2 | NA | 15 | CASSLGPGGNSPLHF
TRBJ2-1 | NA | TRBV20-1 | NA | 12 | CSASNRENEQFF
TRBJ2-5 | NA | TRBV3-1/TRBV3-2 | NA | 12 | CASSQSQETQYF
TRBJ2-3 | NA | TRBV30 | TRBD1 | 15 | CAWTPGQGLTDTQYF
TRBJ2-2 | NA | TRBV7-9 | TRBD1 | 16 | CASSSDRGENTGELFF
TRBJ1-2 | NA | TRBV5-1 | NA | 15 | CASSSGDRLPDGYTF